This TCR beta chain was identified during a study of blood T cell repertoires in COVID-19. V lost 0 bases to trimming and J lost 2 bases, with 7 bases between them. This CDR3 is 14 amino acids long. In germline, CDR1 is MNHEY, CDR2 SVGEGT. Per the original data handling: Quantification of nucleated cells was approximated via reference gene primer amplification. The repertoire was sequenced with immunoSEQ multiplex PCR; TCRdb's copy has only in-frame clones and lacks some. Clonal size and the V and J genes are those of that table, whereas D and trimming came from the DNA. The sample lists 250,000 to 350,000 clones, about 87% occurring once. This clone appeared once.

The specimen was peripheral blood. The rearrangement joins TRBV6-2 or TRBV6-3 to TRBJ2-5; D uncertain. This TCR derives from a woman in her forties or fifties who had recovered from COVID-19. CDR3 amino acids: CASSYSFRQETQYF. DNA of the CDR3: TGTGCCAGCAGTTACTCGTTCAGACAAGAGACCCAGTACTTC.